This TCR beta chain was captured in a study of Graves' ophthalmopathy and Graves' hyperthyroidism. Across the study: Peripheral blood was gathered at first diagnosis, ahead of any treatment whatsoever. Study findings and constraints: At 70.59% sensitivity and 72.22% specificity, the model predicted progression of the ophthalmopathy.

TCR beta CDR3 regions were amplified from RNA transcripts. Investigators did first-round RT-PCR with HTBI primers, then second-round multiplex PCR. TCRdb reanalysed the multiplex PCR reads using MiXCR and keeps one entry per CDR3 protein. The sample holds under 250,000 distinct CDR3 sequences, around a fifth seen once. The CDR3 contains 14 residues. V lost 1 base to trimming and J lost 5 bases, with 11 bases between them. The germline CDR1 and CDR2 sequences are LGHNA and YNFKEQ. At least ten counts were recorded for this clonotype. What it recognizes is unknown. Sequencing was done on a sample of peripheral blood. The TCR was taken from a woman aged 45-59 years with Graves' ophthalmopathy. The chain has TRBV4-2 and TRBJ2-5; no clear D gene. For the CDR3, the DNA is TGTGCCAGCAGCCAAGTGCTTGGGTTGGAGACCCAGTACTTC. Amino acids: CASSQVLGLETQYF.